The clone carrying this T cell receptor beta chain has a count of ten or more. Antigen specificity is unknown. The CDR3 has 14 residues. Trimming stripped 3 bases from V and 5 bases from J, with 13 bases between. Germline V CDR1 and CDR2: SGHRS, YFSETQ. In TCRdb, the RT-PCR reads were re-called with MiXCR into one record per CDR3 protein. The top ten clones hold approximately 2.9% of a sample with 500,000 to 550,000 distinct CDR3 sequences, approximately 22% of them seen once. The data stem from a study of response to subunit inactivated influenza vaccine. General study results and limits: It was the authors' suggestion that each seasonal influenza vaccination recruits few new T cells.

These data also featured in a second study, about T cells expressing NK-cell markers. From that second work: For TCR beta, cDNA was produced by 5'RACE template switching with UMIs. According to the study, TCR beta repertoires originated from sorted CD3+CD56+NKG2C+, CD3+CD56+NKG2C- and CD3+CD56-NKG2C+ T cells. Sequenced donors, eight in total, included seven who were HCMV-seropositive and one who was seronegative. CD8+ T cells in roughly six donors included dominant NKG2C+ clonotypes at roughly 1.0-7.5%.

This TCR was sampled from a man in his fifties or sixties who received an inactivated influenza vaccine. This sequence joins TRBV5-1 and TRBJ2-3; D not resolved. This specimen was CD4+ T cells sorted from PBMCs, taken roughly 12 days after vaccination. The CDR3 here is CASSSYLFEDTQYF. The CDR3 DNA follows: TGCGCCAGCAGCTCCTACCTATTTGAAGATACGCAGTATTTT.